These 13 T cell receptor beta chains came from one sample sequenced in a study of PD-1 blockade in classical Hodgkin lymphoma. Time point denoted: newly diagnosed, previously untreated cHL patient sample. Only in-frame clones appear in the TCRdb table, and some are missing; sequencing was by immunoSEQ multiplex PCR. The sample includes roughly 16,000 clones, approximately 90% of them seen just once. Specimen: peripheral blood mononuclear cells (PBMCs). The source of these receptors is a human donor with classical Hodgkin lymphoma.

The chain carries TRBV28 and TRBJ2-3, with 13 bases fitting TRBD2. CDR1 is MDHEN and CDR2 is SYDVKM in the germline V gene. The CDR3 covers 20 residues. V gave up 3 bases and J gave up 4 bases; unmatched junction bases: 16. In DNA form, the CDR3 reads TGTGCCAGCAGTTTTGGGATCTCCCCAACTAGCGGGAGGGCCCCAGATACGCAGTATTTT. It encodes CASSFGISPTSGRAPDTQYF.

This chain uses TRBV27 with TRBJ2-1, with 7 bases fitting TRBD1. The CDR3 length is 16 residues. Germline V gene data show CDR1 as MNHEY and CDR2 as SMNVEV (reference sequence). With 1 base clipped from V and 2 bases from J, the junction kept 5 bases outside the gene matches. CDR3 loop: CASSLYAGTAYNEQFF. The CDR3 DNA reads as TGTGCCAGCAGTTTATACGCCGGGACAGCCTACAATGAGCAGTTCTTC.

This clone was recorded a few times. The V call is TRBV28, the J call TRBJ2-1; weak D call: TRBD2 (5 bases). Germline CDR1 and CDR2: MDHEN and SYDVKM. Trimming removed 2 bases at V and 9 bases at J, with 8 bases between. The length of the CDR3 is 12 residues. The chain's CDR3 is CASSLARAEQFF. In DNA form, the CDR3 reads TGTGCCAGCAGTTTAGCGAGGGCTGAGCAGTTCTTC.

The chain combines TRBV5-1 with TRBJ2-3; TRBD2 agrees at 11 bases. Germline V lookup: CDR1 SGHRS, CDR2 YFSETQ. V shed 4 bases and J 4 bases; nucleotides not matched to a gene: 5. This CDR3 contains 15 residues. CDR3 residues: CASSITSGSSDTQYF. CDR3 DNA sequence: TGCGCCAGCAGCATTACTAGCGGGAGCTCAGATACGCAGTATTTT.

The chain combines TRBV5-5 with TRBJ1-2; D is unclear. Germline CDR1 SGHKS, CDR2 YYEKEE (reference sequence). This CDR3 has 12 residues. Trimming cost V 0 bases and J 6 bases, with 6 bases left between them. The CDR3 reads CASSLDYHGYTF. CDR3 nucleotide sequence: TGTGCCAGCAGCTTGGATTACCATGGCTACACCTTC.

This chain links TRBV28 with TRBJ2-7; 9 positions agree with TRBD2. V shed 6 bases and J 5 bases; nucleotides not matched to a gene: 8. The germline CDR1 and CDR2 sequences are MDHEN and SYDVKM. This CDR3 has 14 amino acids. The CDR3: CASRTSGRIHEQYF. DNA for the CDR3: TGTGCCAGCAGGACAAGCGGGAGGATCCACGAGCAGTACTTC. The full variable domain, in which reference TRBV28 and TRBJ2-7 provide the parts outside the CDR3, is DVKVTQSSRYLVKRTGEKVFLECVQDMDHENMFWYRQDPGLGLRLIYFSYDVKMKEKGDIPEGYSVSREKKERFSLILESASTNQTSMYLCASRTSGRIHEQYFGPGTRLTVT.

The chain carries TRBV11-2 and TRBJ2-1; TRBD2 matches at 8 bases. This CDR3 has 17 amino acids. V was clipped by 2 bases and J by 2 bases; unmatched bases: 8. CDR1 SGHAT and CDR2 FQNNGV come from the germline V gene. DNA for the CDR3: TGTGCCAGCAGCTTACGCTCGGGAGGGCCGACCTACAATGAGCAGTTCTTC. Its translation: CASSLRSGGPTYNEQFF.

V gene TRBV7-9 combines with J gene TRBJ1-4; 7 bases agree with TRBD1. CDR1 and CDR2 (germline): SEHNR, FQNEAQ (reference sequence). The CDR3 is made up of 17 amino acids. The J segment lost 4 bases and the V segment lost 1 base, leaving 9 bases of the junction unmatched. In DNA, the CDR3 is TGTGCCAGCAGCTTAGGGGGGTCCGGGACAGTTAATGAAAAACTGTTTTTT. It codes for CASSLGGSGTVNEKLFF. Supplemented by reference TRBV7-9 and TRBJ1-4, the full variable domain reads DTGVSQNPRHKITKRGQNVTFRCDPISEHNRLYWYRQTLGQGPEFLTYFQNEAQLEKSRLLSDRFSAERPKGSFSTLEIQRTEQGDSAMYLCASSLGGSGTVNEKLFFGSGTQLSVL.

This clone came up a few times. V is TRBV4-2 and J is TRBJ1-4; TRBD1 is a possible D gene (5 bases). From germline, CDR1 is LGHNA and CDR2 YNFKEQ. This CDR3 region has 15 residues. The V end lost 1 base, the J end lost 4 bases, and 10 bases lay between the germline ends. The DNA of the CDR3 is TGTGCCAGCAGCCAAGTCGACAGCCTTAATGAAAAACTGTTTTTT. Its translation: CASSQVDSLNEKLFF.

The chain has TRBV28 and TRBJ2-7; the D gene could be TRBD1 or TRBD2 (8 bases each). The CDR3 totals 19 residues. V was clipped by 5 bases and J by 0 bases, with 26 bases between them. Germline-derived CDR1 and CDR2 are MDHEN and SYDVKM. The CDR3 region has the DNA TGTGCCAGCAGTCCCCCAGGGGGCGGGCTAGCGGGTATCTCCTACGAGCAGTACTTC. This encodes CASSPPGGGLAGISYEQYF.

The J gene is TRBJ2-7, the V gene TRBV2; maybe TRBD2 (6 bases). This CDR3 is 17 amino acids long. Germline CDR1 reads SNHLY; CDR2 reads FYNNEI. Trimming stripped 6 bases from V and 3 bases from J, with 24 bases between. CDR3 residues: CASSEFNAGSSVYEQYF. DNA for the CDR3: TGTGCCAGCAGCGAATTCAATGCCGGGAGCTCAGTCTACGAGCAGTACTTC.

This chain connects TRBV18 to TRBJ1-4, with 11 bases aligning to TRBD1. The CDR3 covers 14 residues. The V segment lost 4 bases and the J segment 5 bases; nucleotides outside the gene matches: 0. Germline lookup yields CDR1 KGHSH and CDR2 LQKENI. For the CDR3, the DNA is TGTGCCAGCTCACGGGACAGGGGGAATGAAAAACTGTTTTTT. The encoded protein is CASSRDRGNEKLFF.

The chain recombines TRBV18 with TRBJ2-7; tentative D call: TRBD1 (6 bases). The CDR3 covers 15 residues. The germline V gene encodes CDR1 KGHSH and CDR2 LQKENI. Trimming took off 3 bases at V and 2 bases at J, with 14 bases between the two ends. CDR3 in DNA: TGTGCCAGCTCACCGAAGGCAGGGGAAACCTACGAGCAGTACTTC. This codes for CASSPKAGETYEQYF.